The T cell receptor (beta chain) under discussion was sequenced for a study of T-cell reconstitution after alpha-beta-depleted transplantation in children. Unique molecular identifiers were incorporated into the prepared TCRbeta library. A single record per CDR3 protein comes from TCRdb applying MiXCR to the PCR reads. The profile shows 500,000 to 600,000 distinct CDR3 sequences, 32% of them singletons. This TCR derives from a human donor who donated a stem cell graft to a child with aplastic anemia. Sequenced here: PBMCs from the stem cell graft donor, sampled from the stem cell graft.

CDR3 DNA sequence: TGCAGCGTTGAAACGGCTGATTCTAACTATGGCTACACCTTC. As protein: CSVETADSNYGYTF. V usage is TRBV29-1 and J usage is TRBJ1-2; no reliable D call. Germline CDR1 and CDR2: SQVTM and ANQGSEA. The length of the CDR3 is 14 residues. V was trimmed by 2 bases and J by 0 bases, leaving 10 bases between them.